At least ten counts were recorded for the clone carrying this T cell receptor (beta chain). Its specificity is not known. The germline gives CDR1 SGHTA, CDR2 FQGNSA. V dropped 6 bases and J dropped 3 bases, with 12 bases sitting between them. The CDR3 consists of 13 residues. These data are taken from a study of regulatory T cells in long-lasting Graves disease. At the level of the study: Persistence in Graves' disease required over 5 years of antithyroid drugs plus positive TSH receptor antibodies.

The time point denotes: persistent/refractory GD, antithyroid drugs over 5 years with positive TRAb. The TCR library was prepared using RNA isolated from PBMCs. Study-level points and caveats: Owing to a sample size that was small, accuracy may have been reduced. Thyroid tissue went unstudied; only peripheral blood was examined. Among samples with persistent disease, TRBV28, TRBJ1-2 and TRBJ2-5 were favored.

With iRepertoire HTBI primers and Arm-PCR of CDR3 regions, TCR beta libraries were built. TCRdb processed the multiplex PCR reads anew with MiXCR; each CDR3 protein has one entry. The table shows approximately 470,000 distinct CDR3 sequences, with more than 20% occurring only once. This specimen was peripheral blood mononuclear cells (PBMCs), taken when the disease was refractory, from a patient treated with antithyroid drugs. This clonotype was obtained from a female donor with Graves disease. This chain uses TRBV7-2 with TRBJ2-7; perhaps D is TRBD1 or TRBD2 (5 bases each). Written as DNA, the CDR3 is TGTGCCAGCAGTGTGGGGACCTACTACGAGCAGTACTTC. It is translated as CASSVGTYYEQYF.